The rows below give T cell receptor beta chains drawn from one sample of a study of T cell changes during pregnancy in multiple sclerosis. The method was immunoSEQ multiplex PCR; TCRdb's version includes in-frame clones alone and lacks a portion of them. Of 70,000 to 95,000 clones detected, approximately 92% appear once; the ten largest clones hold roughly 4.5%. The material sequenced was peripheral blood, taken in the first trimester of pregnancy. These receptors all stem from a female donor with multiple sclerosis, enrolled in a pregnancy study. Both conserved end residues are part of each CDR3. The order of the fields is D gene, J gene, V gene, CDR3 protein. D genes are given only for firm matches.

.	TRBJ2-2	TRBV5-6	CASSPTGRTGELFF
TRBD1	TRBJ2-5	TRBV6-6	CASSFLRDSEETQYF
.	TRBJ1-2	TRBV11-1	CASSLGGPRGGYTF
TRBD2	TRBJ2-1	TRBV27	CASTAGRSGGASGNEQFF
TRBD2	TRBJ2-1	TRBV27	CASRLVAGGDNEQFF
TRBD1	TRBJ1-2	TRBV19	CASSLGQLIYGYTF
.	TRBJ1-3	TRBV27	CASSFSGEGNTIYF
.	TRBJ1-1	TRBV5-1	CASSPGPGGGAFF
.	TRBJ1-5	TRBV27	CASSSRRLNQPQHF
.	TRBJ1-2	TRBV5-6	CASSSRGGSYGYTF
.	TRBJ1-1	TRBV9	CASSVGQGMNTEAFF
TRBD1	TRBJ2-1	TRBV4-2	CASSQDPGTGAHEQFF
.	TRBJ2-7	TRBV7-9	CASSPAQRLPYEQYF
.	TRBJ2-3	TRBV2	CASSEEGGADTQYF
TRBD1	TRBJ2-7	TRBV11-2	CASSWDRGKYEQYF
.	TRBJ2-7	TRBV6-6	CASSPRVVQYF
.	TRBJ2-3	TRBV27	CASSRTTNTDTQYF
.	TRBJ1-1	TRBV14	CASSQGGPRGEDTEAFF
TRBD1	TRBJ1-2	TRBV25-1	CASSEYRGQGQRDGYTF
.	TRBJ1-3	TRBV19	CASTTGNSGNTIYF
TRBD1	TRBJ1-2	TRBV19	CASSDGQGARGYTF
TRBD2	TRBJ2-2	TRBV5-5	CASSRLGLAGSKNTGELFF
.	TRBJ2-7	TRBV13	CASSLGSTAYEQYF
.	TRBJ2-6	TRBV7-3	CASSTGSSGANVLTF
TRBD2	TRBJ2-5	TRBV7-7	CASSSGRVAGGETQYF
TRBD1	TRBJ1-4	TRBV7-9	CASTKQDRVGKLFF
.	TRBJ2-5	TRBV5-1	CASSYDYRSRETQYF
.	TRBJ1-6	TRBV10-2	CASSESSGGGPLHF
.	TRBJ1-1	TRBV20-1	CSARPNTEAFF
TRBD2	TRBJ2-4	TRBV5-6	CASSLGGGAIQYF
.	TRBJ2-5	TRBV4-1	CASGAGQETQYF
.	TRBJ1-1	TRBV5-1	CASSLARGDTEAFF
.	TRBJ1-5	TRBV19	CASTPLFGNQPQHF
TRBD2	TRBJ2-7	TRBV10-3	CAISESAGGPSEQYF
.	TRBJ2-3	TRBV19	CATATGGSRDTQYF
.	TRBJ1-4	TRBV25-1	CASSEQGKNEKLFF
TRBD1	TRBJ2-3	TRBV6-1	CASSEAQGVVDTQYF
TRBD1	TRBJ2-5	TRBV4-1	CASSQPGQVSGETQYF
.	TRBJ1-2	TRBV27	CASSPRQRNTLYYGYTF
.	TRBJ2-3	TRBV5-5	CASSLGVYSTTDTQYF
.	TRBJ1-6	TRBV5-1	CASSLAGTGNSPLHF
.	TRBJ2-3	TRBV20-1	CSALKTSAQYF
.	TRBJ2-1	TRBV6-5	CASRNIQGGQFF
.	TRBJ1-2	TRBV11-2	CASSLGPRGVFRGYTF
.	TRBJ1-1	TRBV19	CASSISGGREAEAFF
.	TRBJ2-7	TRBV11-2	CASSQVGYEQYF